The following is a TCR beta chain sequence with its context. Antigen: not known. The sample originates from a study of shared clonotypes between healthy human individuals. Study-wide background: For every donor, three CD4 naive, three CD4 memory, two CD8 naive and one CD8 memory plates were used. Study findings and constraints: Naive CD4 clonotypes overlapped across a handful of donors at around 4.8%.

Germline V lookup: CDR1 MNHEY, CDR2 SVGAGI. Trimming left V 0 bases short and J 3 bases short, with 8 bases between. The CDR3 loop spans 14 amino acids. Sorted-subset replicate PCRs used roughly 210 ng of genomic DNA. This amount corresponded to some 32,000 T cell genomes. TCRdb's copy holds only in-frame clones and misses some; the assay was immunoSEQ multiplex PCR. The sample has 2 million or so clones, approximately 95% seen once. Study donors comprised healthy, HIV-negative adults devoid of recent acute infection or vaccination. The receptor was isolated from a man younger than 30 in good health. The chain is built from TRBV6-5 and TRBJ1-1; D may be TRBD1 (6 bases). Sequenced: naive CD4+ T cells sorted from blood. Subset noted: CD45RA+ positively selected. This chain's CDR3 is CASSYSDRHTEAFF. CDR3 DNA: TGTGCCAGCAGTTACTCCGACAGGCACACTGAAGCTTTCTTT.